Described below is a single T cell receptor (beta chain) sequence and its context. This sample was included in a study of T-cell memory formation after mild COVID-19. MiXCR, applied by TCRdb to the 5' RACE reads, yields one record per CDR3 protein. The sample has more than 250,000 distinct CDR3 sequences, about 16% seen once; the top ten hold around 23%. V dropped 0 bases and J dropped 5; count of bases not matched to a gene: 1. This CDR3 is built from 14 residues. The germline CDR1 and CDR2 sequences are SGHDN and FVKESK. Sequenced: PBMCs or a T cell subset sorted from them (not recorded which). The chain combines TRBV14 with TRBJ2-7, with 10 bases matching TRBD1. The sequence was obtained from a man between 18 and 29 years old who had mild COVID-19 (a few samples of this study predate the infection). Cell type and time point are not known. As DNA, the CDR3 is TGTGCCAGCAGCCAAGAGGGACAGGGGAACGAGCAGTACGTC. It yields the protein CASSQEGQGNEQYV.